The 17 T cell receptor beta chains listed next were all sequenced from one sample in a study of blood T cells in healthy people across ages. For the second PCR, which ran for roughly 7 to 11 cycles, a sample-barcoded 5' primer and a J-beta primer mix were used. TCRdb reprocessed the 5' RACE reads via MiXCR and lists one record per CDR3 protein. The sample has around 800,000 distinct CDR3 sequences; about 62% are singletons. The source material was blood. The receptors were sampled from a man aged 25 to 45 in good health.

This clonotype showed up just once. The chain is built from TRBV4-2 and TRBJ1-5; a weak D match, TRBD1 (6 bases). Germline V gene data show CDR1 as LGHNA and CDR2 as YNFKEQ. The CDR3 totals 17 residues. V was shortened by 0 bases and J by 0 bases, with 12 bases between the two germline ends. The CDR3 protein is CASSQDRDTPSNQPQHF. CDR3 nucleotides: TGTGCCAGCAGCCAAGATAGGGACACCCCTAGCAATCAGCCCCAGCATTTT.

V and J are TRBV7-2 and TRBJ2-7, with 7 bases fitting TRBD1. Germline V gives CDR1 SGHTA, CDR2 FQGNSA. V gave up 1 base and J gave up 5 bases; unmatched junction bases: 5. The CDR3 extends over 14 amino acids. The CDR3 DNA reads TGTGCCAGCAGCTTAGAACAGGGGATCCACGAGCAGTACTTC. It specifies CASSLEQGIHEQYF.

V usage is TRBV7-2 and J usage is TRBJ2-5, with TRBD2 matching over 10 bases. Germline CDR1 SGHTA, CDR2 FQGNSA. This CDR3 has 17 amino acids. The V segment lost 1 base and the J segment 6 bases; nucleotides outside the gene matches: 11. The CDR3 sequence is CASSLVVSSGGAKTQYF. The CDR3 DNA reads TGTGCCAGCAGCTTAGTTGTGTCCAGCGGGGGGGCGAAGACCCAGTACTTC.

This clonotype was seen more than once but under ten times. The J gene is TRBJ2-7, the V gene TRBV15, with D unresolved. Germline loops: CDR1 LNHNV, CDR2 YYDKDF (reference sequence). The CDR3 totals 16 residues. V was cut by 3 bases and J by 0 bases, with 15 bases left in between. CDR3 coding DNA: TGTGCCACCAGCAGCTATATCGAGACCAGCTCCTACGAGCAGTACTTC. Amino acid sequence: CATSSYIETSSYEQYF.

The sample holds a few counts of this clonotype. CDR3 region: CASSSQSPGGPYGYTF. In DNA form, the CDR3 reads TGTGCCAGCAGTTCTCAATCCCCCGGGGGGCCCTATGGCTACACCTTC. This sequence joins TRBV27 and TRBJ1-2, with D perhaps TRBD1 (6 bases). CDR3 size: 16 residues. CDR1 and CDR2 from the germline V gene are MNHEY and SMNVEV (reference sequence). V was clipped by 4 bases and J by 4 bases, with 19 bases between them.

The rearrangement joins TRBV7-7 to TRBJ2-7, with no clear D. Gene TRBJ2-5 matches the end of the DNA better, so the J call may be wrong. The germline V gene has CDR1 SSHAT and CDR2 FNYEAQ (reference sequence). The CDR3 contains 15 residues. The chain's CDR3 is CASSPSNAVGETQYF. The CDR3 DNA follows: TGTGCCAGCAGCCCATCCAATGCAGTCGGGGAGACCCAGTACTTC.

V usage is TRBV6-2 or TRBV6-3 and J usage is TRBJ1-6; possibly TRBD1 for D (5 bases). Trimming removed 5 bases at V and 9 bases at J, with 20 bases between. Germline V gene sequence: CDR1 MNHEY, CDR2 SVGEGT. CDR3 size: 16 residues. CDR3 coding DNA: TGTGCCAGCAGTGAGGACACTTCGAAGGCTTTTTCACCCCTCCACTTT. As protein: CASSEDTSKAFSPLHF.

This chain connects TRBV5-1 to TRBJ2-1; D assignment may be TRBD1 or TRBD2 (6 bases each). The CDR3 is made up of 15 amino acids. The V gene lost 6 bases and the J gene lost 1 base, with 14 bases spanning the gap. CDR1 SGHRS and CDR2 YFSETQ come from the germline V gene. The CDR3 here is CASIRGQESYNEQFF. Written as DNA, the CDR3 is TGCGCCAGCATCCGGGGGCAGGAGTCCTACAATGAGCAGTTCTTC.

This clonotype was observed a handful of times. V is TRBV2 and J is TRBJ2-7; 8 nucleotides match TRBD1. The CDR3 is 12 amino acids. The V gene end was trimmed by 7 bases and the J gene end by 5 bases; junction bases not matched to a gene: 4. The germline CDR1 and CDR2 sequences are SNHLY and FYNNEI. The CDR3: CASIRTGNEQYF. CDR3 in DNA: TGTGCCAGCATAAGGACAGGGAACGAGCAGTACTTC.

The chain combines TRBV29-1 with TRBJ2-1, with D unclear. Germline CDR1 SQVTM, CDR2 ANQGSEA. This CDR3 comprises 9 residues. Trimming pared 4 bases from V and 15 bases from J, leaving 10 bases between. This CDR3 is CSVGRPGFF. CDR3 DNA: TGCAGCGTTGGGCGCCCCGGGTTCTTC.

This CDR3 is CSATVLQGEETQYF. The CDR3 DNA reads as TGCAGTGCTACGGTACTGCAAGGGGAGGAGACCCAGTACTTC. V usage is TRBV20-1 and J usage is TRBJ2-5; D possibly uses TRBD1 or TRBD2 (5 bases each). The CDR3 is 14 residues long. Trimming stripped 4 bases from V and 5 bases from J, with 17 bases between. Germline CDR1 is DFQATT and CDR2 is SNEGSKA (reference sequence).

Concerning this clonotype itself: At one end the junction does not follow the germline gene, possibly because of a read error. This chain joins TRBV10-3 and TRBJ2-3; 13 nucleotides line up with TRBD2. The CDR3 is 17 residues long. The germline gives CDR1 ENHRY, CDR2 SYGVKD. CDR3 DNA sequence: TGTACCATCAGTGAACTAGCGGGGGGGAAGGGCACAGATACGCAGTATTTT. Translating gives CTISELAGGKGTDTQYF.

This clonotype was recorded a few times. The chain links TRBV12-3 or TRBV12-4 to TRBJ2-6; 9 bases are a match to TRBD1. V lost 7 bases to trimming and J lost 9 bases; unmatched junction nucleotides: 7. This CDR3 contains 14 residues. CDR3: CASNWGQGFNVLTF. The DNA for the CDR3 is TGTGCCAGCAATTGGGGACAGGGATTCAACGTCCTGACTTTC.

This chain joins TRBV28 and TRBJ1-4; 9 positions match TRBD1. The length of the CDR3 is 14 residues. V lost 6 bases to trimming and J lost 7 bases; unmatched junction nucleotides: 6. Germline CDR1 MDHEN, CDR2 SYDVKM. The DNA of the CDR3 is TGTGCCAGCAGAACAGACAGGGGGTTTGAAAAACTGTTTTTT. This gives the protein CASRTDRGFEKLFF.

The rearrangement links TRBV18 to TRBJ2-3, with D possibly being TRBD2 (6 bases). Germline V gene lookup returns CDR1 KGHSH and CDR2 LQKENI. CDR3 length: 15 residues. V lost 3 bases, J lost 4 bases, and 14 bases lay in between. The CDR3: CASSPGEAASDTQYF. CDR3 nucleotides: TGTGCCAGCTCACCGGGGGAGGCAGCCTCAGATACGCAGTATTTT. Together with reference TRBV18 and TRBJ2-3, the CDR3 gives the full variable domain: NAGVMQNPRHLVRRRGQEARLRCSPMKGHSHVYWYRQLPEEGLKFMVYLQKENIIDESGMPKERFSAEFPKEGPSILRIQQVVRGDSAAYFCASSPGEAASDTQYFGPGTRLTVL.

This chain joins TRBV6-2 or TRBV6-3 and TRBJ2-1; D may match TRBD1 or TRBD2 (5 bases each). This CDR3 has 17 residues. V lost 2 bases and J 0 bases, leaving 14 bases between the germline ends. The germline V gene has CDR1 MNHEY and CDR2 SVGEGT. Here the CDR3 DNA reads TGTGCCAGCAGTTACAGGGCAAGAGGGGTCTCCTACAATGAGCAGTTCTTC. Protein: CASSYRARGVSYNEQFF.

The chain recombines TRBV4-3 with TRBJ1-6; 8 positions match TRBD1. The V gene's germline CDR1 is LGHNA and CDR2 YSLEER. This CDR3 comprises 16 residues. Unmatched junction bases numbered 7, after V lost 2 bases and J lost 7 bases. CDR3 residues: CASSQTDRGSNSPLHF. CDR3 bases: TGCGCCAGCAGCCAAACCGACAGGGGATCCAATTCACCCCTCCACTTT.